This T cell receptor (beta chain) was sequenced in a study of T cell responses to AZD1222 COVID-19 vaccine. Whole-study results and caveats: Recipients of AZD1222 seropositive at baseline numbered only 6 or 7.

In regard to this clone: Its target is not known.

Generated by immunoSEQ multiplex PCR, the TCRdb table keeps only in-frame clones and is missing some. The data hold more than 95,000 clones, with approximately 87% observed a single time. The CDR3 consists of 14 residues. Trimming took off 5 bases at V and 0 bases at J, with 8 bases between the two ends. Germline V lookup: CDR1 SEHNR, CDR2 FQNEAQ (reference sequence). The rearrangement links TRBV7-9 to TRBJ1-3; D gene ambiguous. The TCR comes from an adult in good health. Sequencing was performed on peripheral blood, taken on day 0 of AZD1222 vaccination. CDR3 sequence (DNA): TGTGCCAGCAGCCGAGACAACTCTGGAAACACCATATATTTT. Its protein is CASSRDNSGNTIYF. Looking up the rest from reference TRBV7-9 and TRBJ1-3 gives the full variable domain: DTGVSQNPRHKITKRGQNVTFRCDPISEHNRLYWYRQTLGQGPEFLTYFQNEAQLEKSRLLSDRFSAERPKGSFSTLEIQRTEQGDSAMYLCASSRDNSGNTIYFGEGSWLTVV.